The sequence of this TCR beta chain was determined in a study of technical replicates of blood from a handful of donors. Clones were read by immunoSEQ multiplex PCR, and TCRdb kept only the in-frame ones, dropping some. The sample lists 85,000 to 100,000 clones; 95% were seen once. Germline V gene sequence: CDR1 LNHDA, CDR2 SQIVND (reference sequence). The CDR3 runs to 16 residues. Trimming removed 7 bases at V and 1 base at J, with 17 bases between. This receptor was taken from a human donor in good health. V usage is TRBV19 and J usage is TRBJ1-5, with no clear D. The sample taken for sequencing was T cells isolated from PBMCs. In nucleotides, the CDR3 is TGTGCCAGTACCGTGACGGGCGGCGGGAGCAATCAGCCCCAGCATTTT. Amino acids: CASTVTGGGSNQPQHF. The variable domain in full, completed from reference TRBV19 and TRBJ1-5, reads DGGITQSPKYLFRKEGQNVTLSCEQNLNHDAMYWYRQDPGQGLRLIYYSQIVNDFQKGDIAEGYSVSREKKESFPLTVTSAQKNPTAFYLCASTVTGGGSNQPQHFGDGTRLSIL.